This entry features one T cell receptor beta chain sequence. V was pared by 3 bases and J by 5 bases, with 15 bases of the junction left unmatched. The CDR3 totals 18 residues. CDR1 and CDR2 from the germline V gene are KGHSH and LQKENI. Assay: immunoSEQ multiplex PCR; the TCRdb copy retains only in-frame clones and omits some. This sample has 100,000 to 150,000 clones, with more than 85% found just once. The data were taken from a study of control samples from healthy donors and cancer patients. The sequence derives from a man aged 18 to 29 in good health. Sequencing was performed on blood. The chain uses TRBV18 and TRBJ2-5; 10 bases map to TRBD2. CDR3 amino acids: CASSPYPLAGRMAETQYF. As DNA, the CDR3 is TGTGCCAGCTCACCCTACCCACTAGCGGGAAGAATGGCGGAGACCCAGTACTTC.